This record concerns one TCR beta chain sequence. Measured with immunoSEQ multiplex PCR; TCRdb has only the in-frame clones, and not every one. The sample lists just over 350,000 clones, roughly 94% occurring once. Germline values: CDR1 SGHDN, CDR2 FVKESK. Trimming removed 4 bases from V and 10 bases from J, with 11 bases in between. This CDR3 contains 13 residues. This specimen belongs to a study of Ad26.COV2.S vaccination and SARS-CoV-2 variants. The genes are TRBV14 and TRBJ1-6; D is ambiguous. The sequence was collected from a human donor who had recovered from COVID-19. The sample was peripheral blood, taken after recovery from COVID-19. CDR3 coding DNA: TGTGCCAGCAGCCCCGCCCCCCGATCACCCCTCCACTTT. Protein: CASSPAPRSPLHF.